This T cell receptor beta chain originates from a study of CD8 T cells in ankylosing spondylitis. Study-level points and caveats: Past studies reported some motif variants in reactive arthritis synovial fluid and blood. Clones linked to disease, bearing a CD8+ phenotype, were relatively rare in peripheral blood. Significantly higher representation of disease-linked clones was reported for matched ankylosing spondylitis synovial fluid. Characteristic, it appeared, of ankylosing spondylitis blood was a TCR beta motif of eight highly homologous variants.

Germline values: CDR1 SGHRS, CDR2 YFSETQ. V was pared by 4 bases and J by 0 bases, with 4 bases of the junction left unmatched. The CDR3 contains 15 residues. A note on this clonotype: Antigen specificity is unknown.

TCRdb fed the 5' RACE reads into MiXCR, producing one record per CDR3 protein. Of fewer than 250,000 distinct CDR3 sequences in the sample, roughly 32% were seen once. This rearrangement joins TRBV5-1 to TRBJ2-5; 9 bases map to TRBD1. Sequenced material: blood, either unsorted or a sorted T cell fraction (not recorded which). The TCR was taken from a male donor with ankylosing spondylitis or in good health (not recorded which). The CDR3 is CASSRQGGYQETQYF. The CDR3 coding sequence is TGCGCCAGCAGCCGACAGGGGGGATACCAAGAGACCCAGTACTTC.